This T cell receptor beta chain was sequenced in a study of blood T cell repertoires in COVID-19. For the study at large: The United States, Italy and Spain provided the acute and convalescent COVID-19 samples. The cDNA or gDNA used as material had been derived from T cells, B-cell-depleted T cells, or PBMCs.

Original handling: Amplification of reference gene primers was used by the study to estimate nucleated cell counts. TCRdb keeps only in-frame clones here, not all; method: immunoSEQ multiplex PCR. V, J and clone size were drawn from that table, and D and trimming were deduced from the DNA. The sample lists some 200,000 clones; nearly 90% were seen once. The V end was cut by 8 bases, the J end by 12 bases, with 14 bases between. CDR1 and CDR2 from the germline V gene are MGHDK and SYGVNS. The CDR3 extends over 11 amino acids. The source of this sequence is a man between 60 and 75 years old with active or convalescent COVID-19. The sequencing input was peripheral blood. V usage is TRBV25-1 and J usage is TRBJ2-1, with D tentatively TRBD2 (7 bases). Written as DNA, the CDR3 is TGTGCCAGCCACGATGCGGGGGCGCAGTTCTTC. Translated: CASHDAGAQFF.